This T cell receptor beta chain was captured in a study of blood T cell repertoires in COVID-19. Germline lookup yields CDR1 SGHAT and CDR2 FQNNGV. The junction had 8 bases not matched to a gene; V was cut back by 6 bases and J by 1 base. The CDR3 has 15 amino acids. Repertoires were generated with immunoSEQ multiplex PCR, while TCRdb's copy carries only in-frame clones and drops some. Among approximately 90,000 clones, 80% to 90% were seen once, and the ten largest hold more than 7%. This clonotype was sampled from a man between 60 and 75 years old with acute or convalescent COVID-19. V usage is TRBV11-2 and J usage is TRBJ1-2, with 7 positions matching TRBD1. Material: peripheral blood. CDR3 coding DNA: TGTGCCAGCAGAGCCCAGGGGGGAAGTAACTATGGCTACACCTTC. It translates to CASRAQGGSNYGYTF.